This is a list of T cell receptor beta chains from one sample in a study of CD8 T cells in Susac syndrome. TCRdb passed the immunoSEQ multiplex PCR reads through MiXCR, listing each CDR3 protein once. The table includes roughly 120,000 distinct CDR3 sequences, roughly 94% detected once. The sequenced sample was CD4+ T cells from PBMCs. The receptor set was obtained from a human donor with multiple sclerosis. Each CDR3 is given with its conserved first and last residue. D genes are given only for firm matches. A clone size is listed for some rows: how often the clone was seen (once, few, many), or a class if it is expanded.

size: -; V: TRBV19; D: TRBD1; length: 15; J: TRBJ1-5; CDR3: CATSGQAHGRQPQHF; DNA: TGTGCCACCTCGGGACAGGCGCACGGGCGGCAGCCCCAGCATTTT
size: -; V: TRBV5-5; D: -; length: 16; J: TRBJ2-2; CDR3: CASSLELGANTGELFF; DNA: TGTGCCAGCAGCTTGGAGTTGGGCGCGAACACCGGGGAGCTGTTTTTT
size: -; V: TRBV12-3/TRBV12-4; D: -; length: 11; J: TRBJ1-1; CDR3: CATTAESVAFF; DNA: TGTGCCACCACGGCCGAATCGGTAGCTTTCTTT
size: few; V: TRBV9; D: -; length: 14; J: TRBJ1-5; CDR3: CASSVDGGNQPQHF; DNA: TGTGCCAGCAGCGTAGACGGCGGTAATCAGCCCCAGCATTTT
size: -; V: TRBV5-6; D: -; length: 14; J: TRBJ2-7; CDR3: CASSLELPPGEQYF; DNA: TGTGCCAGCAGCCTTGAACTACCCCCAGGCGAGCAGTACTTC
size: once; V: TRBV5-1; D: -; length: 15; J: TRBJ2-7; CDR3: CASSLGGAETYEQYF; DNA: TGCGCCAGCAGCTTGGGTGGAGCGGAGACATACGAGCAGTACTTC
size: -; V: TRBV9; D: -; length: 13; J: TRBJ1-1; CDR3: CASSVTGVAEAFF; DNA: TGTGCCAGCAGCGTGACGGGGGTGGCTGAAGCTTTCTTT
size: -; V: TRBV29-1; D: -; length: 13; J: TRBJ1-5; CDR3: CSVSGPLNQPQHF; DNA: TGCAGCGTTTCGGGGCCCTTAAATCAGCCCCAGCATTTT
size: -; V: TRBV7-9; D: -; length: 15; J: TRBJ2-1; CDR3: CASSLGAGAEGEQFF; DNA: TGTGCCAGCAGCTTAGGGGCGGGGGCTGAGGGTGAGCAGTTCTTC
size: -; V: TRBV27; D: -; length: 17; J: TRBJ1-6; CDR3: CASSSFNPGRYNSPLHF; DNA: TGTGCCAGCAGCAGTTTTAATCCGGGACGGTATAATTCACCCCTCCACTTT
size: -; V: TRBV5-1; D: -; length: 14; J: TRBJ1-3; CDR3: CASSLDSRGNTIYF; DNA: TGCGCCAGCAGCTTGGACAGCCGAGGAAACACCATATATTTT
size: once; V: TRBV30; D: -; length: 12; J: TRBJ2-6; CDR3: CAWTGGANVLTF; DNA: TGTGCCTGGACCGGAGGGGCCAACGTCCTGACTTTC
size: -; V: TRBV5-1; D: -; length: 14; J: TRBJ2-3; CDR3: CASVGGTPTDTQYF; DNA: TGCGCCAGCGTCGGGGGAACCCCCACAGATACGCAGTATTTT
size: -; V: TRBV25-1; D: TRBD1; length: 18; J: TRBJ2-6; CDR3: CASSDFGQAASGANVLTF; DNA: TGTGCCAGCAGTGATTTCGGACAGGCAGCCTCTGGGGCCAACGTCCTGACTTTC
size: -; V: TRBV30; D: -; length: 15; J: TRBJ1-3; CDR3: CAWSLRQTSGNTIYF; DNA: TGTGCCTGGAGTTTGAGACAAACCTCTGGAAACACCATATATTTT
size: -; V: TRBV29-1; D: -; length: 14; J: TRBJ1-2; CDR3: CSVERDTANYGYTF; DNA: TGCAGCGTTGAACGGGACACCGCTAACTATGGCTACACCTTC
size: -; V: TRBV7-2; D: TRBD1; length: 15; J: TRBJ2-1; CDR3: CATLPQGAVYNEQFF; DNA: TGTGCCACCCTTCCCCAGGGGGCGGTCTACAATGAGCAGTTCTTC
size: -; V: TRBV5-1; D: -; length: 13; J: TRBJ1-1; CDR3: CASSFNGNTEAFF; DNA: TGCGCCAGCAGCTTTAACGGGAACACTGAAGCTTTCTTT
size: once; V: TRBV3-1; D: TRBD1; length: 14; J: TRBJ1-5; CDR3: CASSHTGDRQPQHF; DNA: TGTGCCAGCAGCCATACAGGGGACCGGCAGCCCCAGCATTTT
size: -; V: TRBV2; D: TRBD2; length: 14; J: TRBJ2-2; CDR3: CAGGEGSHDGELFF; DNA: TGTGCCGGTGGGGAGGGGAGCCATGACGGGGAGCTGTTTTTT
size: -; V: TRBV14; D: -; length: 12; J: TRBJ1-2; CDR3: CASSQNGYGYTF; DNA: TGTGCCAGCAGCCAAAACGGCTATGGCTACACCTTC
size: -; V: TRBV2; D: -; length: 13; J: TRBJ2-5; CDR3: CASSPGSGETQYF; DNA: TGTGCCAGCAGTCCAGGGTCCGGGGAGACCCAGTACTTC
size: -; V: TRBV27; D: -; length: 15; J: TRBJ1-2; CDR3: CASSLSPEINYGYTF; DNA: TGTGCCAGCAGTTTATCGCCGGAAATTAACTATGGCTACACCTTC
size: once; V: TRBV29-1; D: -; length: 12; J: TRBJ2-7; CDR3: CSVRGYSYEQYF; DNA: TGCAGCGTCCGAGGATACTCCTACGAGCAGTACTTC
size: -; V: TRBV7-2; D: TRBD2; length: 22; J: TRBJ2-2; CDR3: CASSLALVPLGGSGAGTGELFF; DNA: TGTGCCAGCAGCTTAGCGCTTGTGCCCCTAGGGGGTAGCGGGGCCGGGACCGGGGAGCTGTTTTTT
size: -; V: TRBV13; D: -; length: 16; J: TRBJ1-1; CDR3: CASSLRGVRMNTEAFF; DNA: TGTGCCAGCAGCTTGCGAGGGGTCCGGATGAACACTGAAGCTTTCTTT
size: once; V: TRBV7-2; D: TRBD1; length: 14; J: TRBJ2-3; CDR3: CASTQDRGQDTQYF; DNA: TGTGCCAGCACCCAGGACAGGGGGCAGGATACGCAGTATTTT
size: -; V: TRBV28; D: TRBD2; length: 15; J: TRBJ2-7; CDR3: CASNSRGVRDYEQYF; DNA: TGTGCCAGCAATTCACGGGGGGTCAGGGACTACGAGCAGTACTTC
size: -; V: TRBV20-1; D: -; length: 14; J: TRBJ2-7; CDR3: CSATRQPSSYEQYF; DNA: TGCAGTGCGACCCGACAGCCGAGCTCCTACGAGCAGTACTTC
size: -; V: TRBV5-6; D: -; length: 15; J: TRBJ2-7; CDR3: CASSEGLLPTYEQYF; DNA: TGTGCCAGCAGCGAGGGGCTCCTCCCCACCTACGAGCAGTACTTC
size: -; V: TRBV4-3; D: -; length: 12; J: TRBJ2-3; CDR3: CASSQGGNTQYF; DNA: TGCGCCAGCAGCCAAGGGGGGAATACGCAGTATTTT